The text below deals with one T cell receptor (beta chain). Its cognate antigen is unknown. Trimming stripped 4 bases from V and 3 bases from J, with 21 bases between. The CDR3 is 17 amino acids. Germline CDR1 is LGHNA and CDR2 is YSLEER. The data originate from a study of blood T cells in healthy people across ages. Findings and limits, study-wide: It was the long-lived donors that had more naive CD4+ cells and higher diversity than aged donors. The unknown donor CMV status may have confounded expanded clonotype changes.

Through a sample-barcoded 5' primer and a J-beta primer mix, a second PCR was run for about 7 to 12 cycles. TCRdb used MiXCR to reprocess the 5' RACE reads, holding one entry per CDR3 protein. This table holds about 500,000 distinct CDR3 sequences, less than 25% found once. The sample was also linked to a second study, of T cells of mothers and their children.

The chain combines TRBV4-3 with TRBJ2-5, with D possibly matching TRBD2 (6 bases). The clonotype originates from a boy aged 10-17 years in good health. Sequencing was performed on blood. CDR3 in amino acids: CASSLTDTRGREETQYF. The CDR3 DNA sequence: TGCGCCAGCAGCCTCACGGATACGCGGGGAAGGGAAGAGACCCAGTACTTC.